This entry describes one T cell receptor (beta chain). The germline V gene encodes CDR1 SGDLS and CDR2 YYNGEE. The CDR3 has 14 residues. Trimming took 4 bases from V and 1 from J; bases not matched to a gene: 4. Measured with immunoSEQ multiplex PCR; TCRdb has only the in-frame clones, and not every one. The repertoire holds 150,000 or so clones, 90% seen once, with around 6.3% in the top ten. The entry originates in a study of T cell responses to AZD1222 COVID-19 vaccine. The TCR sequence derives from an adult who received the AZD1222 COVID-19 vaccine. Here the sequenced sample was peripheral blood, taken 28 days after the second AZD1222 dose. This chain joins TRBV9 and TRBJ1-1, with TRBD1 matching 7 bases. Here the CDR3 reads CASSTGTANTEAFF. The CDR3 region has the DNA TGTGCCAGCAGCACCGGGACAGCGAACACTGAAGCTTTCTTT.